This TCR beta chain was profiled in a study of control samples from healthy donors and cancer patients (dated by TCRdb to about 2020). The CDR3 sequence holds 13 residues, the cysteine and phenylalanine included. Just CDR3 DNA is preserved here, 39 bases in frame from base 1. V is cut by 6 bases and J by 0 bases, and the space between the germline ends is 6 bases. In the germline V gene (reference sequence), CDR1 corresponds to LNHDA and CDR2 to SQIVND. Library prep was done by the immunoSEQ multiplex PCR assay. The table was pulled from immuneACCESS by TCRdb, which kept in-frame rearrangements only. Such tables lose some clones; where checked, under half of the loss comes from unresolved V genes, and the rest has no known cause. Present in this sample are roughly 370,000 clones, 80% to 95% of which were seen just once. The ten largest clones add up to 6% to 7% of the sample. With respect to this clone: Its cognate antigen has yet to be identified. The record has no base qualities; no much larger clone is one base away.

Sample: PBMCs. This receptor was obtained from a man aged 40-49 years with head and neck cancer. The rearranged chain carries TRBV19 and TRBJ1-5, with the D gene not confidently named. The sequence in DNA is TGTGCCAGTAGATTGGATAGCAATCAGCCCCAGCATTTT. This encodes CASRLDSNQPQHF.